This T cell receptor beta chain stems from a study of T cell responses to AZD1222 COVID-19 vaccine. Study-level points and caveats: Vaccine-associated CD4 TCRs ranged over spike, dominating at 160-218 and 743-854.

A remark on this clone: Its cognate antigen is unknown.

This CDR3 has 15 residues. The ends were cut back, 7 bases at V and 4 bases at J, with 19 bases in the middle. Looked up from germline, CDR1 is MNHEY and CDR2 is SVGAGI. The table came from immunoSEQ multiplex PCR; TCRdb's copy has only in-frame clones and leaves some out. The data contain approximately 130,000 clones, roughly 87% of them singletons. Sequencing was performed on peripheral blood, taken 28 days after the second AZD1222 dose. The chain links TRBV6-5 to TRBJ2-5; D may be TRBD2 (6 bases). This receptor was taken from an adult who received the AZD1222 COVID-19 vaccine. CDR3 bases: TGTGCCAGCAAGCCATCCCGGGAGAGAGGAGAGACCCAGTACTTC. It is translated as CASKPSRERGETQYF.